This TCR beta chain was obtained from a study of vaccination and CD4 T cells after COVID-19. Study-wide background: Cells received overlapping spike peptides from SARS-CoV-2, HCoV-NL63, HCoV-OC43 and HCoV-229E as stimulation.

To note about this clonotype: Its antigen is undetermined.

The treatment here: roughly 11-day PBMC culture with coronavirus spike peptide pools or control peptides (ViraFEST assay). Looked up from germline, CDR1 is MDHEN and CDR2 is SYDVKM. Trimming removed 2 bases at V and 4 bases at J, with 15 bases between. The length of the CDR3 is 16 residues. The Oncomine TCR Beta short-read assay was applied to DNA of cultured CD4+ T cells. MiXCR, run by TCRdb on the PCR reads, gives a single entry per CDR3 protein. The table has 20,000 to 30,000 distinct CDR3 sequences, 40% to 45% seen once. Sequenced: CD4+ T cells from blood, cultured in vitro. This chain links TRBV28 with TRBJ1-3; possible D gene TRBD1, 5 bases. This TCR came from a human donor who had recovered from COVID-19. The CDR3 nucleotides are TGTGCCAGCAGTTTACAGGGTTGGTCCTGGGGAAACACCATATATTTT. This encodes CASSLQGWSWGNTIYF.